A selection of T cell receptor beta chains follows, all from one sample in a study of shared clonotypes between healthy human individuals. Only in-frame clones appear in the TCRdb table, and some are missing; sequencing was by immunoSEQ multiplex PCR. The sample lists more than 2,000,000 clones, roughly 93% seen once, with under 0.45% in the top ten. The sample was naive CD4+ T cells from PBMCs. Every receptor here comes from a man aged 18 to 35 in good health. Some clones in this sample may be carry-over from other donors' samples. CDR3s include the opening cysteine and the closing phenylalanine or tryptophan. A D gene is named only where the DNA matches it firmly. Only part of the rows carry a size: once, few, many, or a class if the clone is expanded.

clone_size: .
d_call: TRBD1
v_call: TRBV18
j_call: TRBJ1-4
cdr3_aa: CASSPPEGAEEKLFF
cdr3_nt: TGTGCCAGCTCACCACCGGAGGGGGCAGAGGAAAAACTGTTTTTT

clone_size: .
d_call: .
v_call: TRBV7-9
j_call: TRBJ1-2
cdr3_aa: CASSSQLANYGYTF
cdr3_nt: TGTGCCAGCAGCTCTCAGCTAGCTAACTATGGCTACACCTTC

clone_size: .
d_call: TRBD1
v_call: TRBV2
j_call: TRBJ1-2
cdr3_aa: CASSETAGTGIFDYGYTF
cdr3_nt: TGTGCCAGCAGTGAAACCGCCGGGACAGGGATCTTCGACTATGGCTACACCTTC

clone_size: .
d_call: .
v_call: TRBV19
j_call: TRBJ2-2
cdr3_aa: CASSIRIGSGTGELFF
cdr3_nt: TGTGCCAGTAGTATAAGAATAGGGTCGGGCACCGGGGAGCTGTTTTTT

clone_size: .
d_call: TRBD1
v_call: TRBV28
j_call: TRBJ2-7
cdr3_aa: CASSGLPPRQGSFIRERYEQYF
cdr3_nt: TGTGCCAGCAGCGGACTCCCCCCCCGACAGGGCAGTTTCATCAGGGAGCGCTACGAGCAGTACTTC

clone_size: .
d_call: .
v_call: TRBV5-1
j_call: TRBJ2-1
cdr3_aa: CASSLLGSGLSNEQFF
cdr3_nt: TGCGCCAGCAGCTTATTAGGGTCCGGGTTGAGCAATGAGCAGTTCTTC

clone_size: .
d_call: .
v_call: TRBV20-1
j_call: TRBJ2-7
cdr3_aa: CSATAYEQYF
cdr3_nt: TGCAGTGCTACAGCTTACGAGCAGTACTTC

clone_size: .
d_call: .
v_call: TRBV18
j_call: TRBJ2-7
cdr3_aa: CASSIGGFEQYF
cdr3_nt: TGTGCCAGCTCAATCGGAGGTTTCGAGCAGTACTTC

clone_size: .
d_call: TRBD1
v_call: TRBV27
j_call: TRBJ2-7
cdr3_aa: CASSFGDSPDYEQYF
cdr3_nt: TGTGCCAGCAGTTTTGGGGACAGCCCCGACTACGAGCAGTACTTC

clone_size: .
d_call: TRBD1
v_call: TRBV27
j_call: TRBJ2-2
cdr3_aa: CASSSGQPNTGELFF
cdr3_nt: TGTGCCAGCAGTTCGGGACAGCCGAACACCGGGGAGCTGTTTTTT

clone_size: .
d_call: .
v_call: TRBV4-2
j_call: TRBJ1-5
cdr3_aa: CASSRAAGDAGNQPQHF
cdr3_nt: TGTGCCAGCAGCCGAGCGGCAGGGGATGCGGGCAATCAGCCCCAGCATTTT

clone_size: few
d_call: .
v_call: TRBV4-1
j_call: TRBJ1-1
cdr3_aa: CASSPRVGTTEAFF
cdr3_nt: TGCGCCAGCAGCCCCCGGGTAGGGACAACTGAAGCTTTCTTT

clone_size: .
d_call: TRBD2
v_call: TRBV7-6
j_call: TRBJ2-1
cdr3_aa: CASSLGGKGWGLSGEQFF
cdr3_nt: TGTGCCAGCAGCTTAGGTGGGAAGGGGTGGGGACTATCCGGCGAGCAGTTCTTC

clone_size: .
d_call: .
v_call: TRBV13
j_call: TRBJ2-7
cdr3_aa: CASSLEQPYEQYF
cdr3_nt: TGTGCCAGCAGCTTAGAACAGCCCTACGAGCAGTACTTC

clone_size: .
d_call: .
v_call: TRBV9
j_call: TRBJ2-2
cdr3_aa: CASSVDIGELFF
cdr3_nt: TGTGCCAGCAGCGTAGATATCGGGGAGCTGTTTTTT

clone_size: .
d_call: TRBD1
v_call: TRBV19
j_call: TRBJ1-4
cdr3_aa: CASSRQGSDEKLFF
cdr3_nt: TGTGCCAGTAGTCGACAGGGGAGTGATGAAAAACTGTTTTTT

clone_size: once
d_call: .
v_call: TRBV28
j_call: TRBJ2-1
cdr3_aa: CASSIRTPYNEQFF
cdr3_nt: TGTGCCAGCAGTATCAGGACTCCCTACAATGAGCAGTTCTTC

clone_size: .
d_call: TRBD2
v_call: TRBV5-8
j_call: TRBJ2-1
cdr3_aa: CASSLGLALYNEQFF
cdr3_nt: TGTGCCAGCAGCTTGGGACTAGCGCTCTACAATGAGCAGTTCTTC

clone_size: .
d_call: .
v_call: TRBV30
j_call: TRBJ1-1
cdr3_aa: CAWITGMNTEAFF
cdr3_nt: TGTGCCTGGATTACAGGGATGAACACTGAAGCTTTCTTT

clone_size: few
d_call: .
v_call: TRBV19
j_call: TRBJ1-2
cdr3_aa: CASSHPSGRNYGYTF
cdr3_nt: TGTGCCAGTAGCCACCCCTCAGGACGCAACTATGGCTACACCTTC

clone_size: .
d_call: .
v_call: TRBV28
j_call: TRBJ2-7
cdr3_aa: CASSLGRNLYEQYF
cdr3_nt: TGTGCCAGCAGTTTGGGTCGGAACCTATACGAGCAGTACTTC

clone_size: .
d_call: .
v_call: TRBV7-2
j_call: TRBJ2-1
cdr3_aa: CASSLARSNEQFF
cdr3_nt: TGTGCCAGCAGCTTAGCGCGTTCCAATGAGCAGTTCTTC

clone_size: .
d_call: TRBD1
v_call: TRBV7-9
j_call: TRBJ2-7
cdr3_aa: CASGSHRGYADEQYF
cdr3_nt: TGTGCCAGCGGTTCACACAGGGGCTATGCGGACGAGCAGTACTTC

clone_size: .
d_call: .
v_call: TRBV5-1
j_call: TRBJ2-5
cdr3_aa: CASSLAMQGETQYF
cdr3_nt: TGCGCCAGCAGCTTGGCCATGCAGGGGGAGACCCAGTACTTC

clone_size: .
d_call: .
v_call: TRBV19
j_call: TRBJ2-7
cdr3_aa: CASSVRGYEQYF
cdr3_nt: TGTGCCAGTAGTGTCCGGGGGTACGAGCAGTACTTC

clone_size: .
d_call: .
v_call: TRBV11-3
j_call: TRBJ2-3
cdr3_aa: CASSLGLVQGVPDTQYF
cdr3_nt: TGTGCCAGCAGCTTAGGCCTCGTCCAGGGAGTCCCAGATACGCAGTATTTT

clone_size: .
d_call: .
v_call: TRBV19
j_call: TRBJ1-1
cdr3_aa: CASSISILWNTEAFF
cdr3_nt: TGTGCCAGTAGTATCTCGATCCTCTGGAACACTGAAGCTTTCTTT

clone_size: .
d_call: .
v_call: TRBV4-2
j_call: TRBJ2-2
cdr3_aa: CASSRLGTRNTGELFF
cdr3_nt: TGTGCCAGCAGCCGGTTAGGAACTCGGAACACCGGGGAGCTGTTTTTT

clone_size: .
d_call: TRBD1
v_call: TRBV5-6
j_call: TRBJ2-7
cdr3_aa: CASSLFNQGVGYEQYF
cdr3_nt: TGTGCCAGCAGCTTGTTCAATCAGGGGGTAGGCTACGAGCAGTACTTC

clone_size: once
d_call: .
v_call: TRBV28
j_call: TRBJ2-7
cdr3_aa: CASIGLPSSYEQYF
cdr3_nt: TGTGCCAGCATCGGACTCCCTTCGTCCTACGAGCAGTACTTC

clone_size: .
d_call: .
v_call: TRBV29-1
j_call: TRBJ1-4
cdr3_aa: CSVGAPGNEKLFF
cdr3_nt: TGCAGCGTTGGGGCTCCGGGGAATGAAAAACTGTTTTTT

clone_size: .
d_call: TRBD1
v_call: TRBV2
j_call: TRBJ2-5
cdr3_aa: CASSRQGQETQYF
cdr3_nt: TGTGCCAGCAGTAGACAGGGCCAAGAGACCCAGTACTTC

clone_size: .
d_call: TRBD1
v_call: TRBV19
j_call: TRBJ1-2
cdr3_aa: CASSIVGDRALNTF
cdr3_nt: TGTGCCAGTAGTATAGTGGGGGACAGGGCCCTAAACACCTTC

clone_size: .
d_call: .
v_call: TRBV21-1
j_call: TRBJ2-7
cdr3_aa: CASSPPRPRTLSFQQYF
cdr3_nt: TGTGCCAGCAGCCCCCCCCGTCCCAGGACTCTTTCGTTCCAGCAGTACTTC

clone_size: .
d_call: .
v_call: TRBV7-2
j_call: TRBJ2-3
cdr3_aa: CASSLGLVVDTQYF
cdr3_nt: TGTGCCAGCAGCTTAGGGCTTGTAGTAGATACGCAGTATTTT

clone_size: .
d_call: .
v_call: TRBV30
j_call: TRBJ1-3
cdr3_aa: CAWTEVGNTIYF
cdr3_nt: TGTGCCTGGACTGAGGTGGGAAACACCATATATTTT

clone_size: once
d_call: TRBD2
v_call: TRBV7-9
j_call: TRBJ2-7
cdr3_aa: CASGLAGSYEQYF
cdr3_nt: TGTGCCAGTGGACTAGCGGGCTCCTACGAGCAGTACTTC

clone_size: once
d_call: .
v_call: TRBV9
j_call: TRBJ2-2
cdr3_aa: CASSTYNTGELFF
cdr3_nt: TGTGCCAGCAGCACTTATAACACCGGGGAGCTGTTTTTT